This TCR beta chain was found in a study of blood T cells in healthy people across ages. Background on the study: Template switching picked up about one barcoded beta molecule for each two T cells.

Those donating, healthy Caucasian individuals from Russia, were aged about 6 to 95. PBMCs numbering at least 7 million were isolated per sample. It was with a sample-barcoded 5' primer and a J-beta primer mix that a second PCR of about 7 to 12 cycles was run. TCRdb ran MiXCR on the 5' RACE reads and lists one entry per CDR3 protein. The sample has around 940,000 distinct CDR3 sequences; approximately 50% are singletons. Points on this clonotype: Its antigen is unknown.

Broader study findings: Greater diversity and more naive CD4+ cells were seen in long-lived donors than in aged donors.

This CDR3 comprises 15 residues. Germline assignment: CDR1 SGHTA and CDR2 FQGTGA. The sequenced sample consisted of blood. This sequence originates from a woman in her fifties or sixties in good health. This sequence joins TRBV7-3 and TRBJ2-7; perhaps TRBD2 as D (5 bases). The J call may be incorrect, as the DNA end agrees better with TRBJ2-5. The CDR3 sequence is CASSEYAGAGETQYF. Written as DNA, the CDR3 is TGTGCCAGCAGCGAATATGCGGGCGCGGGAGAGACCCAGTACTTC.